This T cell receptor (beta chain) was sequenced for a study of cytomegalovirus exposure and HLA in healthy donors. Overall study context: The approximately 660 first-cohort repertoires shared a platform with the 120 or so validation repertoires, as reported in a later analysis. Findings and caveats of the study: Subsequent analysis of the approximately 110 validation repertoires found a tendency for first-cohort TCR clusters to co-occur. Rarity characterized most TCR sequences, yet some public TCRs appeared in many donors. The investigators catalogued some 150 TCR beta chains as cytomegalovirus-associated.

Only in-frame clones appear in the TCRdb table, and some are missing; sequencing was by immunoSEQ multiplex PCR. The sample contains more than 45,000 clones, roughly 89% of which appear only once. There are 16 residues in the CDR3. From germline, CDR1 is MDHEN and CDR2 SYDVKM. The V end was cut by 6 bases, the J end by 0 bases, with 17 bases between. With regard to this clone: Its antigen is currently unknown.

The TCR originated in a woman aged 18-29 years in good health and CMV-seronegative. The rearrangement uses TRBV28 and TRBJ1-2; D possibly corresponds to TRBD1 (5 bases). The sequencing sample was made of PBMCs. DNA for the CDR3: TGTGCCAGCAGGGGAAACGGCAGGGATGCTAACTATGGCTACACCTTC. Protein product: CASRGNGRDANYGYTF.